This TCR beta chain was documented in a study of blood T cell repertoires in COVID-19. Using immunoSEQ multiplex PCR, the repertoire was profiled, and TCRdb retains in-frame clones only, with some absent. The sample has some 240,000 clones; around 81% are singletons. Trimming stripped 2 bases from V and 9 bases from J, with 13 bases between. CDR3 size: 13 residues. The origin of this receptor is an elderly woman with COVID-19, enrolled during active disease. The V call is TRBV12-3 or TRBV12-4, the J call TRBJ2-5, with D possibly TRBD2 on 5 matching bases. Sequencing used peripheral blood. The CDR3 region has the DNA TGTGCCAGCAGTTTAACTGACTATTCGGCCCAGTACTTC. Protein sequence: CASSLTDYSAQYF.